Sequencing of this T cell receptor (beta chain) was carried out in a study of cytomegalovirus exposure and HLA in healthy donors. Study-wide context: There were nearly 120 million unique TCR beta sequences, drawn from roughly 200 million T cells, in an earlier analysis. The study, taken as a whole, reports: CMV serostatus was the only recorded immune exposure for donors. Cytomegalovirus status was reportedly diagnosed by the classifier with high specificity and sensitivity. Most TCR sequences showed up rarely, but some public TCRs showed up in many donors.

The ends lost 3 bases at V and 11 bases at J; junction bases unmatched: 5. CDR3 length: 12 residues. The V gene's germline CDR1 is LGHNA and CDR2 YSLEER. With respect to this clone: Its antigen remains unidentified.

In the PCR, 60 Vbeta and 13 Jbeta primers were used. Clones were sequenced by immunoSEQ multiplex PCR, and TCRdb holds only the in-frame ones, with some missing. This table holds some 180,000 clones, about four fifths found once. Sequencing was carried out using PBMCs. The clonotype originates from a man aged 35 to 55 in good health and CMV-seronegative. The chain employs TRBV4-3 and TRBJ1-1; 8 bases map to TRBD1. CDR3 in amino acids: CASSHRGLGAFF. Written as DNA, the CDR3 is TGCGCCAGCAGCCACAGGGGGCTGGGTGCTTTCTTT.